The 24 T cell receptor beta chains listed next were all sequenced from one sample in a study of blood T cell repertoires in COVID-19. Method: immunoSEQ multiplex PCR; TCRdb's copy keeps in-frame clones and lacks some. The data contain approximately 150,000 clones, approximately 90% of them singletons. Source material: peripheral blood. These TCRs come from a man between 18 and 29 years old with COVID-19, enrolled during active disease.

On this clone: The junction and the germline gene differ at one end; a read error may be behind it. The chain employs TRBV28 and TRBJ1-4; 7 bases fit TRBD1. In germline, CDR1 is MDHEN, CDR2 SYDVKM. The CDR3 covers 15 residues. The CDR3, as DNA: TGTGCCAGCAAGGTCCAAGGGGGCCTAAATGAAAAACTGCTTTTT. As protein: CASKVQGGLNEKLLF.

This chain joins TRBV9 and TRBJ2-7; no clear D gene. CDR3 length: 15 amino acids. V lost 3 bases to trimming and J lost 2 bases, with 15 bases between them. Looked up from germline, CDR1 is SGDLS and CDR2 is YYNGEE. CDR3 residues: CASSAYLDETYEQYF. The CDR3 nucleotides read TGTGCCAGCAGCGCTTACCTAGACGAGACCTACGAGCAGTACTTC.

This chain joins TRBV28 and TRBJ1-3; TRBD1 is a possible D gene (5 bases). Trimming took off 7 bases at V and 3 bases at J, with 10 bases between the two ends. This CDR3 spans 13 amino acids. Germline CDR1 reads MDHEN; CDR2 reads SYDVKM. The CDR3 nucleotides are TGTGCCAGCATGGGGGGGTATGGAAACACCATATATTTT. Amino acid sequence: CASMGGYGNTIYF.

The chain joins TRBV6-1 to TRBJ2-2; possible D gene TRBD2, 5 bases. Germline V gives CDR1 MNHNS, CDR2 SASEGT. Trimming pared 2 bases from V and 3 bases from J, leaving 19 bases between. This CDR3 comprises 18 residues. DNA of the CDR3: TGTGCCAGCAGTGAACGGCCGCACTACCGGGAAGACACCGGGGAGCTGTTTTTT. This encodes CASSERPHYREDTGELFF.

V usage is TRBV6-2 or TRBV6-3 and J usage is TRBJ1-1, with a possible D match to TRBD1 (6 bases). Between the trimmed V and J ends, which lost 2 bases and 7 bases, there was a span of 11 bases. The CDR3 is 13 amino acids. Germline assignment: CDR1 MNHEY and CDR2 SVGEGT. Written as DNA, the CDR3 is TGTGCCAGCAGTTACACAACGACAGGTGAAGCTTTCTTT. Residues: CASSYTTTGEAFF.

The chain is built from TRBV5-1 and TRBJ1-6, with D uncertain. V lost 6 bases, J lost 3 bases, and 13 bases lay in between. CDR3 length: 15 residues. Germline V CDR1 and CDR2: SGHRS, YFSETQ. The CDR3 sequence: CASTLDGLYNSPLHF. In DNA, the CDR3 is TGCGCCAGCACCCTTGACGGACTCTATAATTCACCCCTCCACTTT.

This clone has a count of ten or more. This chain links TRBV5-1 with TRBJ2-2; D is possibly TRBD2 (7 bases). Germline-derived CDR1 and CDR2 are SGHRS and YFSETQ. The V end lost 1 base, the J end lost 6 bases, and 13 bases lay between the germline ends. The CDR3 sequence is 15 residues long. CDR3 protein: CASSLSQGRAGELFF. CDR3 DNA sequence: TGCGCCAGCAGCTTGTCTCAGGGGAGGGCCGGGGAGCTGTTTTTT. Drawing the rest from reference TRBV5-1 and TRBJ2-2, the complete variable domain is KAGVTQTPRYLIKTRGQQVTLSCSPISGHRSVSWYQQTPGQGLQFLFEYFSETQRNKGNFPGRFSGRQFSNSRSEMNVSTLELGDSALYLCASSLSQGRAGELFFGEGSRLTVL.

The gene calls are TRBV7-9 and TRBJ2-7; 12 nucleotides line up with TRBD2. The CDR3 sequence is 17 residues long. Germline CDR1 is SEHNR and CDR2 is FQNEAQ (reference sequence). The J segment lost 5 bases and the V segment lost 1 base, leaving 9 bases of the junction unmatched. The CDR3 DNA is TGTGCCAGCAGCTTAGTCCTAGCGGGAGGGTCAGCCGACGAGCAGTACTTC. Amino acid sequence: CASSLVLAGGSADEQYF.

The chain employs TRBV7-2 and TRBJ2-7, with 8 nucleotides matching TRBD2. From germline, CDR1 is SGHTA and CDR2 FQGNSA. V dropped 5 bases and J dropped 5; count of bases not matched to a gene: 11. The CDR3 loop spans 15 amino acids. CDR3 loop: CASSRGGRLVHEQYF. The CDR3 coding sequence is TGTGCCAGCAGCCGGGGGGGACGGTTAGTACACGAGCAGTACTTC.

This clone was seen a single time. J is TRBJ1-2 and V is TRBV9, with a weak D call TRBD1 (6 bases). The germline V and J ends were trimmed by 4 bases and 4 bases, with 14 bases remaining between them. CDR1 is SGDLS, CDR2 YYNGEE, per germline. The CDR3 is 14 residues long. The CDR3 nucleotides read TGTGCCAGCAGCACGAACAGGGCTAGCTATGGCTACACCTTC. This translates into CASSTNRASYGYTF.

The CDR3 bases are TGTGCCAGCAGCAGGGGGCTTAGCTCCTACGAGCAGTACTTC. Translated: CASSRGLSSYEQYF. The chain is built from TRBV6-5 and TRBJ2-7, with 8 bases fitting TRBD1. V trimming: 6 bases; J trimming: 0 bases; junction bases outside the gene matches: 4. Germline V lookup: CDR1 MNHEY, CDR2 SVGAGI. The length of the CDR3 is 14 residues.

V and J are TRBV10-3 and TRBJ2-7; the match to TRBD2 covers 9 bases. CDR1 is ENHRY, CDR2 SYGVKD, per germline. CDR3 length: 18 amino acids. V lost 3 bases to trimming and J lost 0 bases; unmatched junction nucleotides: 12. The CDR3 DNA sequence: TGTGCCATCAGTGACCCGGGGCGCGGGACTAGCTACTCCTACGAGCAGTACTTC. Translating gives CAISDPGRGTSYSYEQYF.

This chain links TRBV4-1 with TRBJ2-1; TRBD2 matches at 8 bases. V gave up 4 bases and J gave up 5 bases; unmatched junction bases: 13. Germline V gives CDR1 MGHRA, CDR2 YSYEKL. The CDR3 is 17 amino acids. The CDR3 is CASSPHTSGPINNEQFF. Written as DNA, the CDR3 is TGCGCCAGCAGCCCTCATACTAGCGGCCCTATCAACAATGAGCAGTTCTTC.

CDR3 DNA: TGTGCCAGCAGCTTATCAATGGGACAATCCTACTATGGCTACACCTTC. Protein: CASSLSMGQSYYGYTF. The rearrangement joins TRBV7-9 to TRBJ1-2, with D perhaps TRBD1 (6 bases). The V and J ends lost 2 bases and 3 bases respectively, with 16 bases between them. The CDR3 length is 16 residues. CDR1 is SEHNR, CDR2 FQNEAQ, per germline (reference sequence).

The chain links TRBV5-1 to TRBJ2-7; 7 nucleotides line up with TRBD2. Per the germline V gene, CDR1 is SGHRS and CDR2 is YFSETQ. The CDR3 is 15 residues long. Trimming took 3 bases from V and 7 from J; bases not matched to a gene: 13. CDR3 in DNA: TGCGCCAGCAGCTATACGAGCGCGGGAGCGGGAGAGCAGTACTTC. Translating gives CASSYTSAGAGEQYF.

This sequence joins TRBV11-2 and TRBJ2-5; a possible D gene is TRBD2 (6 bases). The V gene lost 0 bases and the J gene lost 1 base, with 15 bases spanning the gap. The length of the CDR3 is 17 residues. Germline CDR1 SGHAT, CDR2 FQNNGV. CDR3 nucleotide sequence: TGTGCCAGCAGCTTAGATAGACTAGAACCAATCCAAGAGACCCAGTACTTC. It encodes CASSLDRLEPIQETQYF.

The CDR3 region has the DNA TGTGCCAGCTCACCAATCGTCTCCCTAGTAGAGACCGGGGAGCTGTTTTTT. Residues: CASSPIVSLVETGELFF. The chain combines TRBV18 with TRBJ2-2; D unresolved. The V and J ends lost 2 bases and 5 bases respectively, with 18 bases between them. Germline V gene sequence: CDR1 KGHSH, CDR2 LQKENI. The CDR3 length is 17 residues.

The CDR3 is CASSLEDTSSRETQYF. The CDR3 DNA follows: TGTGCCAGCAGCTTAGAAGACACTTCCTCAAGGGAGACCCAGTACTTC. This sequence joins TRBV11-2 and TRBJ2-5, with unresolved D. CDR3 length: 16 residues. Trimming shortened V by 0 bases and J by 5 bases, and 16 bases separated the two germline ends. CDR1 and CDR2 (germline): SGHAT, FQNNGV.

This chain joins TRBV5-8 and TRBJ2-1; a weak D match, TRBD2 (5 bases). This CDR3 spans 15 amino acids. Germline V gene data show CDR1 as SGHTS and CDR2 as YDEGEE. V dropped 0 bases and J dropped 2 bases, with 9 bases sitting between them. CDR3 nucleotides: TGTGCCAGCAGCTTGGATGTCGGGGCCTACAATGAGCAGTTCTTC. Its protein product is CASSLDVGAYNEQFF.

This chain connects TRBV14 to TRBJ2-5; tentative D call: TRBD1 (6 bases). Germline V gene data show CDR1 as SGHDN and CDR2 as FVKESK. This CDR3 spans 13 amino acids. Trimming removed 4 bases at V and 4 bases at J, with 10 bases between. The CDR3 nucleotides read TGTGCCAGCAGCCCTGGACAGATAGAGACCCAGTACTTC. Its protein product is CASSPGQIETQYF.

V is TRBV2 and J is TRBJ2-7; the D gene is possibly TRBD2 (5 bases). The CDR3 is 12 residues long. The V end lost 7 bases, the J end lost 6 bases, and 13 bases lay between the germline ends. CDR1 is SNHLY and CDR2 is FYNNEI in the germline V gene. The CDR3 loop is CASTLRGSEQYF. The CDR3 DNA reads as TGTGCCAGCACCTTACGAGGGTCCGAGCAGTACTTC.

As regards this clone: Other DNA sequences in the same sample also yield this CDR3. This chain joins TRBV7-9 and TRBJ2-3; 10 positions match TRBD2. V was pared by 3 bases and J by 0 bases, with 0 bases of the junction left unmatched. Per germline, CDR1 SEHNR and CDR2 FQNEAQ (reference sequence). The CDR3 extends over 15 amino acids. The CDR3 nucleotides are TGTGCCAGCAGCTTGACTAGCGGGAGCACAGATACGCAGTATTTT. It encodes CASSLTSGSTDTQYF.

The rearrangement uses TRBV5-1 and TRBJ2-5, with TRBD1 as a possible D gene (6 bases). Germline CDR1 is SGHRS and CDR2 is YFSETQ. CDR3 length: 14 residues. V was clipped by 4 bases and J by 5 bases, with 15 bases between them. CDR3 amino acids: CASSETTGLETQYF. The DNA for the CDR3 is TGCGCCAGCAGCGAAACGACAGGATTGGAGACCCAGTACTTC. Together with reference TRBV5-1 and TRBJ2-5, the CDR3 gives the full variable domain: KAGVTQTPRYLIKTRGQQVTLSCSPISGHRSVSWYQQTPGQGLQFLFEYFSETQRNKGNFPGRFSGRQFSNSRSEMNVSTLELGDSALYLCASSETTGLETQYFGPGTRLLVL.

The chain links TRBV5-8 to TRBJ2-1; D is perhaps TRBD2 (5 bases). V dropped 0 bases and J dropped 1 base, with 11 bases sitting between them. The CDR3 covers 16 residues. CDR1 and CDR2 from the germline V gene are SGHTS and YDEGEE. The CDR3 DNA follows: TGTGCCAGCAGCTTGGGCGCTCTAGCATCCTACAATGAGCAGTTCTTC. Translation: CASSLGALASYNEQFF.